The clone carrying this T cell receptor beta chain was detected ten times or more. As yet, its antigen is unknown. Researchers attached unique molecular identifiers to individual cDNA molecules. TCRdb called the 5' RACE reads again in MiXCR, with one record for every CDR3 protein. This sample yields around 84,000 distinct CDR3 sequences, of which approximately 15% are seen a single time; roughly 7% belongs to the top ten. CDR3 size: 13 residues. Germline lookup yields CDR1 SGHVS and CDR2 FNYEAQ. Trimming cost V 2 bases and J 6 bases, with 8 bases left between them. The entry originates in a study of early T cells in non-severe SARS-CoV-2 infection. Study at large: Alpha and beta chains were unpaired, from unsorted whole-blood bulk RNA. Broader study findings: In VDJdb matching, anti-spike CD8 responses were favored while private and CD4 specificities went missing.

Sequenced: whole blood. V gene TRBV7-6 combines with J gene TRBJ2-1, with D possibly being TRBD1 (6 bases). The TCR comes from an adult who was a healthcare worker with PCR-confirmed SARS-CoV-2 infection or an uninfected control (not recorded which). In DNA, the CDR3 is TGTGCCAGCAGCTTAAACAGGGCCAATGAGCAGTTCTTC. Encoded protein: CASSLNRANEQFF. Full variable domain (missing parts from reference TRBV7-6 and TRBJ2-1): GAGVSQSPRYKVTKRGQDVALRCDPISGHVSLYWYRQALGQGPEFLTYFNYEAQQDKSGLPNDRFSAERPEGSISTLTIQRTEQRDSAMYRCASSLNRANEQFFGPGTRLTVL.